This entry lists 6 T cell receptor beta chains sequenced from one sample in a study of T-cell reconstitution after alpha-beta-depleted transplantation in children. During its preparation, the TCRbeta library received unique molecular identifiers. TCRdb processed the PCR reads anew with MiXCR; each CDR3 protein has one entry. The repertoire holds 40,000 to 60,000 distinct CDR3 sequences, with around 9.2% as singletons. The sample consisted of PBMCs, mostly from graft donor cells, taken 60 days after TCRalphabeta/CD19-depleted stem cell transplant. Receptors originate from a male patient between 2 and 10 years old who had a stem cell transplant for chronic granulomatous disease, so the T cells may come from the graft donor.

The chain couples TRBV7-2 to TRBJ2-1; 7 bases match TRBD2. Germline V lookup: CDR1 SGHTA, CDR2 FQGNSA. J lost 4 bases, V lost 2 bases, and 5 bases had no gene match. The CDR3 is 15 amino acids. CDR3 sequence reads: CASSLWRERYNEQFF. CDR3 in DNA: TGTGCCAGCAGCTTATGGCGGGAGAGGTACAATGAGCAGTTCTTC.

This clonotype has at least ten counts. The chain links TRBV27 to TRBJ2-7; TRBD2 might be the D (5 bases). The CDR3 consists of 14 residues. V was shortened by 1 base and J by 4 bases, with 11 bases between the two germline ends. Germline V lookup: CDR1 MNHEY, CDR2 SMNVEV (reference sequence). CDR3 protein: CASSLLSGKYEQYF. The CDR3 region has the DNA TGTGCCAGCAGTTTATTGAGCGGTAAATACGAGCAGTACTTC.

The table lists this clonotype with many counts. In DNA, the CDR3 is TGCAGTGCTAGAGATCGTCTGGGACGGGCCTACTACAATGAGCAGTTCTTC. Translated, it gives CSARDRLGRAYYNEQFF. J is TRBJ2-1 and V is TRBV20-1; D could derive from TRBD1 or TRBD2 (5 bases each). The CDR3 is 17 residues long. V gave up 0 bases and J gave up 3 bases, with 18 bases separating them. The V gene's germline CDR1 is DFQATT and CDR2 SNEGSKA (reference sequence).

Remarks on this clonotype: Since the CDR3 does not end with the conserved phenylalanine or tryptophan, this likely comes from a read error. No DNA is shown, since the ends of the CDR3 on it are uncertain; the CDR3 is the one TCRdb lists. V is TRBV20-1 and J is TRBJ2-7; the table's D call TRBD1 went unverified against the DNA. The CDR3 has 9 amino acids, counting both end residues. Germline V lookup: CDR1 DFQATT, CDR2 SNEGSKA (reference sequence). The CDR3 is CSASGPGDG.

This clonotype was detected many times. This chain links TRBV11-2 with TRBJ2-3; TRBD1 matches at 7 bases. The CDR3 consists of 15 residues. Germline CDR1 and CDR2: SGHAT and FQNNGV. Trimming at V came to 5 bases and at J to 6 bases, leaving 11 bases not matched to a gene. CDR3 DNA: TGTGCCAGCAGCCAGGGGGACATTACCACCGATACGCAGTATTTT. This sequence encodes CASSQGDITTDTQYF.

There are many counts of this clonotype. The chain employs TRBV9 and TRBJ1-5; D uncertain. Looked up from germline, CDR1 is SGDLS and CDR2 is YYNGEE. The CDR3 is made up of 13 amino acids. Trimming shortened V by 3 bases and J by 7 bases, and 11 bases separated the two germline ends. DNA of the CDR3: TGTGCCAGCAGCGAGGGTGTCGGGCAGCCCCAGCATTTT. Translated: CASSEGVGQPQHF.